One and the same sample provided the 30 T cell receptor beta chains below, sequenced in a study of T cells after yellow fever vaccination. TCRdb re-analysed the 5' RACE reads in MiXCR, keeping a single row per CDR3 protein. The sample yields about 330,000 distinct CDR3 sequences, 4.1% seen once. Source: PBMCs, taken 5 days after the yellow fever booster vaccination. The source of these receptors is a man in his late teens or twenties who received the YFV17D yellow fever vaccine.

The genes are TRBV9 and TRBJ2-5; TRBD2 might be the D (6 bases). The V gene lost 4 bases and the J gene lost 5 bases, with 15 bases spanning the gap. Looked up from germline, CDR1 is SGDLS and CDR2 is YYNGEE. The CDR3 runs 14 residues. CDR3 amino acids: CASSSQGLSETQYF. The DNA of the CDR3 is TGTGCCAGCAGCTCTCAGGGACTCAGTGAGACCCAGTACTTC.

A few counts support this clonotype. The V call is TRBV14, the J call TRBJ2-3; D not certain. In germline, CDR1 is SGHDN, CDR2 FVKESK. Trimming pared 0 bases from V and 2 bases from J, leaving 6 bases between. The CDR3 sequence is 14 residues long. CDR3 protein: CASSQEYYTDTQYF. The CDR3 DNA reads TGTGCCAGCAGCCAAGAGTATTACACAGATACGCAGTATTTT. The variable domain in full, completed from reference TRBV14 and TRBJ2-3, reads EAGVTQFPSHSVIEKGQTVTLRCDPISGHDNLYWYRRVMGKEIKFLLHFVKESKQDESGMPNNRFLAERTGGTYSTLKVQPAELEDSGVYFCASSQEYYTDTQYFGPGTRLTVL.

This clonotype has ten or more counts. The chain links TRBV5-1 to TRBJ2-3, with 8 bases fitting TRBD1. The length of the CDR3 is 15 residues. Germline CDR1 reads SGHRS; CDR2 reads YFSETQ. V shed 3 bases and J 0 bases; nucleotides not matched to a gene: 3. This chain's CDR3 is CASSWGQVSTDTQYF. The CDR3 coding sequence is TGCGCCAGCAGCTGGGGACAGGTTAGCACAGATACGCAGTATTTT.

This clonotype was seen more than once but under ten times. This chain uses TRBV29-1 with TRBJ2-5; D is uncertain. CDR1 SQVTM and CDR2 ANQGSEA come from the germline V gene. The length of the CDR3 is 12 residues. The V and J ends lost 8 bases and 5 bases respectively, with 15 bases between them. The CDR3 nucleotides read TGCAGCACCACAGATTTAGGGGAGACCCAGTACTTC. Translation: CSTTDLGETQYF.

This clonotype was observed many times. The chain employs TRBV9 and TRBJ2-5; possibly TRBD1 for D (8 bases). Germline V gives CDR1 SGDLS, CDR2 YYNGEE. Trimming shortened V by 3 bases and J by 5 bases, and 20 bases separated the two germline ends. The CDR3 is 16 residues long. This chain's CDR3 is CASSAGGQASGETQYF. Here the CDR3 DNA reads TGTGCCAGCAGCGCGGGGGGACAGGCTTCTGGGGAGACCCAGTACTTC.

This clonotype has only a few counts. This rearrangement joins TRBV5-4 to TRBJ2-5; D call uncertain. V was shortened by 5 bases and J by 1 base, with 9 bases between the two germline ends. Germline V gives CDR1 SGHNT, CDR2 YYREEE (reference sequence). This CDR3 is 13 amino acids long. The CDR3 protein is CASSFVLQETQYF. The CDR3 DNA is TGTGCCAGCAGTTTTGTCCTCCAAGAGACCCAGTACTTC.

This clonotype was observed at least ten times. CDR3 residues: CASSLWAGPTEAFF. DNA of the CDR3: TGCGCCAGCAGCTTGTGGGCAGGGCCCACTGAAGCTTTCTTT. The genes are TRBV5-1 and TRBJ1-1; perhaps TRBD1 as D (5 bases). The CDR3 contains 14 residues. Germline assignment: CDR1 SGHRS and CDR2 YFSETQ. Trimming stripped 1 base from V and 4 bases from J, with 11 bases between.

This clonotype has ten or more counts. This chain connects TRBV4-3 to TRBJ2-7, with D perhaps matching TRBD2 (5 bases). Looked up from germline, CDR1 is LGHNA and CDR2 is YSLEER. The CDR3 spans 19 residues. Trimming left V 1 base short and J 2 bases short, with 24 bases between. CDR3 amino acids: CASSQGRSSRPPSAYEQYF. The CDR3 DNA is TGCGCCAGCAGCCAAGGGAGATCTAGCCGCCCCCCTTCAGCCTACGAGCAGTACTTC.

This clonotype came up many times. The chain recombines TRBV7-2 with TRBJ2-5; no clear D gene. Germline assignment: CDR1 SGHTA and CDR2 FQGNSA. This CDR3 is 12 amino acids long. Trimming shortened V by 5 bases and J by 4 bases, and 8 bases separated the two germline ends. The DNA for the CDR3 is TGTGCCAGCAGCACTTCCGCAGAGACCCAGTACTTC. Residues: CASSTSAETQYF.

This clonotype was seen ten or more times. V and J are TRBV2 and TRBJ2-1; D is uncertain. The length of the CDR3 is 13 residues. Trimming removed 7 bases from V and 12 bases from J, with 19 bases in between. Germline loops: CDR1 SNHLY, CDR2 FYNNEI. Written as DNA, the CDR3 is TGTGCCAGCATCGGTTCCAAGGCCCTAGGGCAGTTCTTC. It yields the protein CASIGSKALGQFF.

There are many counts of this clonotype. The DNA for the CDR3 is TGTGCCAGCAGCACAATCGGGGGGGCAGAGACCCAGTACTTC. Translating it yields CASSTIGGAETQYF. The gene calls are TRBV12-3 or TRBV12-4 and TRBJ2-5; the match to TRBD2 covers 8 bases. Trimming took 6 bases from V and 4 from J; bases not matched to a gene: 7. The CDR3 length is 14 residues.

The genes are TRBV5-4 and TRBJ1-1; 8 bases are a match to TRBD1. The V gene end was trimmed by 4 bases and the J gene end by 5 bases; junction bases not matched to a gene: 13. This CDR3 comprises 16 residues. Germline assignment: CDR1 SGHNT and CDR2 YYREEE (reference sequence). CDR3 nucleotides: TGTGCCAGCAGCAGACGGGCAACAGGGGGATGGACTGAAGCTTTCTTT. It codes for CASSRRATGGWTEAFF.

There are a few counts of this clonotype. The gene calls are TRBV6-5 and TRBJ2-5, with a weak D call TRBD1 (5 bases). V was trimmed by 7 bases and J by 5 bases, leaving 14 bases between them. The CDR3 is 13 residues long. The germline V gene encodes CDR1 MNHEY and CDR2 SVGAGI. The CDR3 here is CASTRARAETQYF. Here the CDR3 DNA reads TGTGCCAGCACCCGGGCCAGGGCTGAGACCCAGTACTTC.

This clonotype has just a few counts. The chain uses TRBV10-3 and TRBJ2-3, with 8 nucleotides matching TRBD1. Trimming took 3 bases from V and 5 from J; bases not matched to a gene: 7. CDR3 length equals 15 residues. Germline CDR1 reads ENHRY; CDR2 reads SYGVKD. The CDR3 protein is CAISDGQGARDTQYF. DNA for the CDR3: TGTGCCATCAGTGATGGGCAGGGGGCTAGAGATACGCAGTATTTT.

There are a few counts of this clonotype. The chain is built from TRBV7-6 and TRBJ1-5; D is unclear. Germline assignment: CDR1 SGHVS and CDR2 FNYEAQ. The CDR3 is made up of 13 amino acids. CDR3 nucleotide sequence: TGTGCTGAGCTTTTACGTATCGCGAAGCCCCAGCATTTT. This gives the protein CAELLRIAKPQHF.

This clonotype was detected only a few times. This chain connects TRBV5-6 to TRBJ1-1; D is undetermined. The CDR3 contains 13 residues. Trimming took 1 base from V and 5 from J, leaving 9 bases between them. Germline loops: CDR1 SGHDT, CDR2 YYEEEE. The CDR3 loop is CASSLTGKTEAFF. DNA for the CDR3: TGTGCCAGCAGCTTGACTGGGAAGACTGAAGCTTTCTTT.

The chain carries TRBV7-9 and TRBJ1-1, with a weak D call TRBD1 (5 bases). V was cut by 8 bases and J by 0 bases, with 10 bases left in between. Per the germline V gene, CDR1 is SEHNR and CDR2 is FQNEAQ (reference sequence). CDR3 length: 13 amino acids. This CDR3 reads CASGEQVNTEAFF. CDR3 nucleotides: TGTGCCAGCGGGGAACAGGTGAACACTGAAGCTTTCTTT. The whole variable domain, filled in from reference TRBV7-9 and TRBJ1-1, reads DTGVSQNPRHKITKRGQNVTFRCDPISEHNRLYWYRQTLGQGPEFLTYFQNEAQLEKSRLLSDRFSAERPKGSFSTLEIQRTEQGDSAMYLCASGEQVNTEAFFGQGTRLTVV.

The chain links TRBV12-3 or TRBV12-4 to TRBJ2-1; 8 positions match TRBD2. V shed 6 bases and J 4 bases; nucleotides not matched to a gene: 14. This CDR3 has 17 amino acids. The CDR3 loop reads CASSSYGGGSLYNEQFF. The CDR3 bases are TGTGCCAGCAGCTCCTACGGCGGGGGGTCTCTTTACAATGAGCAGTTCTTC.

This clonotype turned up a few times. J is TRBJ1-2 and V is TRBV7-2, with D unresolved. Per the germline V gene, CDR1 is SGHTA and CDR2 is FQGNSA. With 2 bases removed from V and 4 bases from J, the gap between germline ends came to 14 bases. CDR3 length: 15 amino acids. In DNA, the CDR3 is TGTGCCAGCAGCTTATTGCGAGGACGTTCCTATGGCTACACCTTC. This encodes CASSLLRGRSYGYTF.

In its sample, this clonotype was seen a few times. The J gene is TRBJ2-1, the V gene TRBV5-4, with a tentative D call TRBD2 (6 bases). V was cut by 10 bases and J by 8 bases, with 13 bases left in between. Germline V lookup: CDR1 SGHNT, CDR2 YYREEE (reference sequence). This CDR3 spans 11 amino acids. CDR3 DNA: TGTGCCTCGGCGGGGATCGATGAGCAGTTCTTC. Translation: CASAGIDEQFF.

The table lists this clonotype with a few counts. The rearrangement links TRBV20-1 to TRBJ2-7; 14 nucleotides line up with TRBD2. Trimming took 0 bases from V and 2 from J; bases not matched to a gene: 15. The V gene's germline CDR1 is DFQATT and CDR2 SNEGSKA (reference sequence). The CDR3 spans 20 residues. DNA of the CDR3: TGCAGTGCTAGAGATCCCAAGCCAACAGGACTAGCGGGGGGAACCTACGAGCAGTACGTC. Translated: CSARDPKPTGLAGGTYEQYV.

The genes are TRBV10-3 and TRBJ2-3; a possible D gene is TRBD1 (8 bases). Germline CDR1 ENHRY, CDR2 SYGVKD. There are 15 residues in the CDR3. Deletions cut 8 bases from V and 1 base from J, with 16 bases between. CDR3 nucleotides: TGTGCCATCGGGAGGGCAGGGGGCGGCACAGATACGCAGTATTTT. It translates to CAIGRAGGGTDTQYF.

Turning to this clonotype: Compared with germline, one end of the junction differs, possibly owing to a read error. The gene calls are TRBV11-2 and TRBJ2-1; 9 positions match TRBD2. The CDR3 runs 16 residues. Germline V lookup: CDR1 SGHAT, CDR2 FQNNGV. In DNA, the CDR3 is TGTGCCAGCAGATTAGCGGGGGAGGGCTCCTACAATGAGCAGTTCTTC. Translation: CASRLAGEGSYNEQFF.

The chain combines TRBV6-5 with TRBJ1-5; possibly TRBD1 for D (5 bases). V lost 8 bases and J 5 bases, leaving 13 bases between the germline ends. CDR1 MNHEY and CDR2 SVGAGI come from the germline V gene. The CDR3 is 13 residues long. CDR3: CASRGRPYQPQHF. CDR3 in DNA: TGTGCCAGCCGGGGACGGCCCTATCAGCCCCAGCATTTT.

This clonotype was seen a handful of times. This CDR3 is CASRDRGPGNEAFF. In nucleotides, the CDR3 is TGCGCCAGCAGAGACAGGGGGCCAGGGAATGAAGCTTTCTTT. The chain combines TRBV5-1 with TRBJ1-1; 10 bases map to TRBD1. With 5 bases clipped from V and 7 bases from J, the junction kept 8 bases outside the gene matches. CDR3 length: 14 amino acids. The V gene's germline CDR1 is SGHRS and CDR2 YFSETQ.

This clonotype was observed a handful of times. This chain links TRBV3-1 with TRBJ2-7; TRBD2 agrees at 9 bases. The germline V gene encodes CDR1 LGHDT and CDR2 YNNKEL (reference sequence). V lost 8 bases to trimming and J lost 5 bases; unmatched junction nucleotides: 4. The CDR3 spans 12 residues. The CDR3 sequence: CASALAGNEQYF. The CDR3 bases are TGTGCCAGCGCTCTAGCGGGGAACGAGCAGTACTTC.

In this sample, this clonotype turned up a few times. J is TRBJ1-5 and V is TRBV5-1; 9 bases map to TRBD1. The CDR3 runs 14 residues. CDR1 SGHRS and CDR2 YFSETQ come from the germline V gene. The V segment lost 4 bases and the J segment 7 bases; nucleotides outside the gene matches: 6. The CDR3 sequence is CASSPGTGTQPQHF. CDR3 nucleotide sequence: TGCGCCAGCAGCCCGGGGACAGGGACACAGCCCCAGCATTTT.

The chain couples TRBV6-2 or TRBV6-3 to TRBJ2-3; TRBD1 or TRBD2 may be the D gene (7 bases each). CDR1 is MNHEY, CDR2 SVGEGT, per germline. V was shortened by 2 bases and J by 1 base, with 16 bases between the two germline ends. There are 17 residues in the CDR3. The CDR3 region is CASSYQGGLAGTDTQYF. CDR3 nucleotide sequence: TGTGCCAGCAGTTACCAAGGGGGCCTAGCGGGCACAGATACGCAGTATTTT.

This clonotype was seen only a few times. V usage is TRBV18 and J usage is TRBJ1-6; D is unclear. V was shortened by 2 bases and J by 2 bases, with 4 bases between the two germline ends. Germline V gene sequence: CDR1 KGHSH, CDR2 LQKENI. This CDR3 is built from 14 residues. CDR3 sequence reads: CASSPSPYNSPLHF. CDR3 DNA sequence: TGTGCCAGCTCACCATCGCCCTATAATTCACCCCTCCACTTT.

There are many counts of this clonotype. The chain uses TRBV2 and TRBJ2-2; D is possibly TRBD1 (6 bases). The ends were cut back, 6 bases at V and 1 base at J, with 18 bases in the middle. There are 17 residues in the CDR3. Germline CDR1 reads SNHLY; CDR2 reads FYNNEI. Written as DNA, the CDR3 is TGTGCCAGCAGCTACTCCCCGACAGGCCGGAACACCGGGGAGCTGTTTTTT. Translated: CASSYSPTGRNTGELFF.